A single sample gave rise to the 32 T cell receptor beta chains below, sequenced in a study of cytomegalovirus exposure and HLA in healthy donors. The PCR contained 60 Vbeta and 13 Jbeta primers. The method was immunoSEQ multiplex PCR; TCRdb's version includes in-frame clones alone and lacks a portion of them. The sample yields 99,000 or so clones, over 80% seen once. Sequenced input: PBMCs. The receptors come from a young man in good health and CMV-seropositive.

The chain has TRBV6-6 and TRBJ1-4, with D hard to call. V lost 2 bases and J 4 bases, leaving 5 bases between the germline ends. The germline V gene has CDR1 MNHNY and CDR2 SVGAGI (reference sequence). The CDR3 has 13 amino acids. The CDR3 region has the DNA TGTGCCAGCAGTTACAGAGGTAATGAAAAACTGTTTTTT. This gives the protein CASSYRGNEKLFF.

The genes are TRBV30 and TRBJ1-1, with 9 positions matching TRBD1. CDR3 length equals 13 residues. Per the germline V gene, CDR1 is GTSNPN and CDR2 is SVGIG (reference sequence). V was clipped by 6 bases and J by 1 base; unmatched bases: 3. CDR3 sequence reads: CACNRGRNTEAFF. The DNA for the CDR3 is TGTGCCTGTAACAGGGGGCGGAACACTGAAGCTTTCTTT.

The chain joins TRBV5-4 to TRBJ2-7; the D gene is possibly TRBD1 (5 bases). Trimming took 4 bases from V and 0 from J, leaving 14 bases between them. This CDR3 has 15 amino acids. The V gene's germline CDR1 is SGHNT and CDR2 YYREEE (reference sequence). Here the CDR3 reads CASSPQTGRSYEQYF. DNA of the CDR3: TGTGCCAGCAGCCCCCAAACAGGACGCTCCTACGAGCAGTACTTC. The full variable domain, in which reference TRBV5-4 and TRBJ2-7 provide the parts outside the CDR3, is ETGVTQSPTHLIKTRGQQVTLRCSSQSGHNTVSWYQQALGQGPQFIFQYYREEENGRGNFPPRFSGLQFPNYSSELNVNALELDDSALYLCASSPQTGRSYEQYFGPGTRLTVT.

The V call is TRBV10-3, the J call TRBJ1-5; D possibly corresponds to TRBD1 (6 bases). Germline-derived CDR1 and CDR2 are ENHRY and SYGVKD. The CDR3 covers 15 residues. V dropped 0 bases and J dropped 4 bases, with 10 bases sitting between them. The CDR3 is CAISESDRLNQPQHF. CDR3 bases: TGTGCCATCAGTGAGTCGGACAGATTGAATCAGCCCCAGCATTTT.

The chain employs TRBV9 and TRBJ1-5; 7 bases agree with TRBD1. With V trimmed by 3 bases and J by 2 bases, 2 bases remained unmatched. CDR3 length: 14 amino acids. Germline V gene data show CDR1 as SGDLS and CDR2 as YYNGEE. The CDR3 sequence is CASSAGTGNQPQHF. The CDR3 DNA follows: TGTGCCAGCAGCGCCGGGACAGGCAATCAGCCCCAGCATTTT.

The chain combines TRBV7-2 with TRBJ2-5, with 7 bases identical to TRBD2. V lost 5 bases and J lost 1; bases outside the gene matches: 1. The CDR3 contains 13 residues. Germline CDR1 reads SGHTA; CDR2 reads FQGNSA. The CDR3 reads CASSRGVQETQYF. Here the CDR3 DNA reads TGTGCCAGCAGCCGGGGGGTCCAAGAGACCCAGTACTTC.

This clone has just a few counts. This chain uses TRBV5-1 with TRBJ2-5, with D tentatively TRBD1 (6 bases). Germline CDR1 is SGHRS and CDR2 is YFSETQ. Trimming removed 0 bases at V and 7 bases at J, with 10 bases between. The CDR3 totals 13 residues. CDR3 DNA sequence: TGCGCCAGCAGCTTGGGGACAGACGGGACCCAGTACTTC. Its protein product is CASSLGTDGTQYF.

A remark on this clone: The same CDR3 also results from other DNA sequences found in this sample. V gene TRBV28 combines with J gene TRBJ1-2, with TRBD1 as a possible D gene (6 bases). Trimming took off 5 bases at V and 8 bases at J, with 15 bases between the two ends. The CDR3 is 13 residues long. Germline values: CDR1 MDHEN, CDR2 SYDVKM. The CDR3: CASSRTDLYGYTF. DNA of the CDR3: TGTGCCAGCAGTCGGACAGACCTCTACGGCTACACCTTC.

This clone was seen only once. The gene calls are TRBV6-1 and TRBJ2-1, with D uncertain. Trimming removed 6 bases from V and 5 bases from J, with 17 bases in between. This CDR3 is built from 15 residues. The germline V gene has CDR1 MNHNS and CDR2 SASEGT. In nucleotides, the CDR3 is TGTGCCAGCAGGAACGGTCCTCCCCCTAACAATGAGCAGTTCTTC. It encodes CASRNGPPPNNEQFF.

The sample holds a few counts of this clone. The CDR3, as DNA: TGTGCCAGCAGTTACTCCGGCGGGAATCAGCCCCAGCATTTT. Translation gives CASSYSGGNQPQHF. This sequence joins TRBV6-6 and TRBJ1-5; D not resolved. CDR3 size: 14 residues. In germline, CDR1 is MNHNY, CDR2 SVGAGI (reference sequence). With 0 bases removed from V and 4 bases from J, the gap between germline ends came to 7 bases.

The chain joins TRBV10-2 to TRBJ2-5; 7 bases align to TRBD1. V trimming: 10 bases; J trimming: 2 bases; junction bases outside the gene matches: 13. Germline V gene data show CDR1 as WSHSY and CDR2 as SAAADI. The CDR3 is 15 amino acids. The CDR3, as DNA: TGCGCCACCGCCACTGTTAGGGGGCTACAAGAGACCCAGTACTTC. Translated: CATATVRGLQETQYF.

This clone was seen just once. The chain recombines TRBV29-1 with TRBJ2-2; a weak D match, TRBD1 (5 bases). The end of the DNA fits TRBJ1-3 better, so the J call may be wrong. The CDR3 runs 13 residues. Per the germline V gene, CDR1 is SQVTM and CDR2 is ANQGSEA. CDR3 nucleotides: TGCAGCGTTGGACAGAATACTGGAAACACCATATATTTT. It specifies CSVGQNTGNTIYF.

The chain links TRBV5-6 to TRBJ2-7, with 9 bases fitting TRBD1. Germline assignment: CDR1 SGHDT and CDR2 YYEEEE. The V gene end was trimmed by 4 bases and the J gene end by 2 bases; junction bases not matched to a gene: 4. The CDR3 length is 14 residues. The CDR3 here is CASSMRTGAYEQYF. CDR3 DNA: TGTGCCAGCAGCATGAGGACAGGGGCCTACGAGCAGTACTTC. Supplemented by reference TRBV5-6 and TRBJ2-7, the full variable domain reads DAGVTQSPTHLIKTRGQQVTLRCSPKSGHDTVSWYQQALGQGPQFIFQYYEEEERQRGNFPDRFSGHQFPNYSSELNVNALLLGDSALYLCASSMRTGAYEQYFGPGTRLTVT.

This rearrangement joins TRBV29-1 to TRBJ2-1; the D gene is possibly TRBD1 (6 bases). The CDR3 extends over 13 amino acids. The germline V gene has CDR1 SQVTM and CDR2 ANQGSEA. Trimming shortened V by 5 bases and J by 10 bases, and 18 bases separated the two germline ends. Here the CDR3 reads CSVLGGSQGEQFF. In DNA, the CDR3 is TGCAGCGTTCTAGGGGGTTCCCAGGGGGAGCAGTTCTTC.

The J gene is TRBJ1-6, the V gene TRBV6-6; possibly TRBD1 for D (6 bases). Between the trimmed V and J ends, which lost 5 bases and 6 bases, there was a span of 11 bases. The germline gives CDR1 MNHNY, CDR2 SVGAGI (reference sequence). This CDR3 comprises 14 residues. DNA for the CDR3: TGTGCCAGCAGTGGCGGACAGCGTAATTCACCCCTCCACTTT. This sequence encodes CASSGGQRNSPLHF.

The sample holds a few counts of this clone. V usage is TRBV10-3 and J usage is TRBJ2-1; 7 bases map to TRBD1. The germline gives CDR1 ENHRY, CDR2 SYGVKD. The trim removed 10 bases at V and 10 bases at J, leaving 7 bases unmatched. The CDR3 contains 11 residues. CDR3 sequence reads: CATAGTEEQFF. DNA of the CDR3: TGTGCCACCGCCGGGACAGAGGAGCAGTTCTTC.

The CDR3 nucleotides are TGTGCCAGCAGGGTAGGGGCAGGCATCCTCTACCGCAATCAGCCCCAGCATTTT. Translated, it gives CASRVGAGILYRNQPQHF. The chain recombines TRBV2 with TRBJ1-5; a weak D match, TRBD1 (5 bases). Trimming took off 6 bases at V and 2 bases at J, with 23 bases between the two ends. Germline lookup yields CDR1 SNHLY and CDR2 FYNNEI. This CDR3 is built from 18 residues.

This clone has more than one count but fewer than ten. The chain has TRBV15 and TRBJ2-1, with 10 bases fitting TRBD1. V was pared by 9 bases and J by 5 bases, with 16 bases of the junction left unmatched. Per germline, CDR1 LNHNV and CDR2 YYDKDF (reference sequence). There are 17 residues in the CDR3. The CDR3 reads CATQGQGTPQAHNEQFF. CDR3 in DNA: TGTGCCACGCAGGGACAGGGGACCCCTCAGGCCCACAATGAGCAGTTCTTC.

This clone was counted once. J is TRBJ1-6 and V is TRBV5-1; tentative D call: TRBD1 (5 bases). The CDR3 has 15 amino acids. Germline V lookup: CDR1 SGHRS, CDR2 YFSETQ. Trimming shortened V by 4 bases and J by 7 bases, and 15 bases separated the two germline ends. CDR3 DNA: TGCGCCAGCAGCAGGGGCGACGGGGGGAATTCACCCCTCCACTTT. Encoded protein: CASSRGDGGNSPLHF.

Points on this clone: Other DNA sequences within the sample encode an identical CDR3. The chain uses TRBV18 and TRBJ1-1, with 7 bases fitting TRBD1. V shed 6 bases and J 0 bases; nucleotides not matched to a gene: 7. From germline, CDR1 is KGHSH and CDR2 LQKENI. The CDR3 is made up of 15 amino acids. CDR3 loop: CASSPGTVMNTEAFF. CDR3 in DNA: TGTGCCAGCTCGCCGGGGACAGTGATGAACACTGAAGCTTTCTTT.

The rearrangement links TRBV27 to TRBJ2-1; possible D gene TRBD2, 6 bases. The V gene lost 4 bases and the J gene lost 4 bases, with 8 bases spanning the gap. The CDR3 sequence is 13 residues long. Germline V lookup: CDR1 MNHEY, CDR2 SMNVEV (reference sequence). CDR3: CASSSGGYNEQFF. CDR3 coding DNA: TGTGCCAGCAGTTCCGGGGGTTACAATGAGCAGTTCTTC.

The rearrangement joins TRBV30 to TRBJ1-1; the D is unclear. CDR1 and CDR2 from the germline V gene are GTSNPN and SVGIG (reference sequence). This CDR3 contains 14 residues. Trimming took off 2 bases at V and 5 bases at J, with 15 bases between the two ends. The DNA of the CDR3 is TGTGCCTGGAGTCCACCCACCCGAGGGACTGAAGCTTTCTTT. Amino acids: CAWSPPTRGTEAFF. Looking up the rest from reference TRBV30 and TRBJ1-1 gives the full variable domain: SQTIHQWPATLVQPVGSPLSLECTVEGTSNPNLYWYRQAAGRGLQLLFYSVGIGQISSEVPQNLSASRPQDRQFILSSKKLLLSDSGFYLCAWSPPTRGTEAFFGQGTRLTVV.

The chain combines TRBV7-2 with TRBJ2-3; TRBD2 matches at 15 bases. The trim removed 0 bases at V and 5 bases at J, leaving 6 bases unmatched. CDR1 and CDR2 from the germline V gene are SGHTA and FQGNSA. The CDR3 extends over 18 amino acids. In nucleotides, the CDR3 is TGTGCCAGCAGCTTAGCCGGACTAGCGGGGGGGCTGGGAGATACGCAGTATTTT. It translates to CASSLAGLAGGLGDTQYF.

V usage is TRBV5-1 and J usage is TRBJ2-7, with D possibly being TRBD1 (6 bases). V was clipped by 3 bases and J by 6 bases, with 10 bases between them. The CDR3 extends over 12 amino acids. CDR1 is SGHRS and CDR2 is YFSETQ in the germline V gene. CDR3 sequence: CASSSGAAEQYF. In DNA, the CDR3 is TGCGCCAGCAGCTCAGGGGCAGCCGAGCAGTACTTC.

This chain joins TRBV5-6 and TRBJ2-3; unclear D gene. The CDR3 totals 13 residues. Looked up from germline, CDR1 is SGHDT and CDR2 is YYEEEE. With 0 bases removed from V and 3 bases from J, the gap between germline ends came to 5 bases. CDR3 in amino acids: CASSLVRTDTQYF. The CDR3 DNA follows: TGTGCCAGCAGCTTGGTTCGGACAGATACGCAGTATTTT.

The rearrangement joins TRBV7-9 to TRBJ1-4; D unresolved. CDR1 SEHNR and CDR2 FQNEAQ come from the germline V gene (reference sequence). The CDR3 consists of 15 residues. The V end was cut by 1 base, the J end by 7 bases, with 13 bases between. The CDR3 nucleotides are TGTGCCAGCAGCTTAGGAGAGGGCCTGGGTGAAAAACTGTTTTTT. Translating gives CASSLGEGLGEKLFF.

This rearrangement joins TRBV10-3 to TRBJ1-2, with D possibly being TRBD1 (6 bases). The CDR3 has 17 residues. The germline V and J ends were trimmed by 7 bases and 4 bases, with 25 bases remaining between them. Germline lookup yields CDR1 ENHRY and CDR2 SYGVKD. The DNA for the CDR3 is TGTGCCATCAACGCTGGGCGGGTCGGGGGGCCTCCCTATGGCTACACCTTC. Translating gives CAINAGRVGGPPYGYTF.

V usage is TRBV6-1 and J usage is TRBJ2-3, with D possibly matching TRBD2 (5 bases). The length of the CDR3 is 15 residues. The V gene lost 7 bases and the J gene lost 2 bases, with 16 bases spanning the gap. CDR1 and CDR2 (germline): MNHNS, SASEGT. The CDR3 DNA sequence: TGTGCCAGCACTCCGCGGGCCACACACACAGATACGCAGTATTTT. Translating it yields CASTPRATHTDTQYF.

The CDR3 nucleotides are TGTGCCATCAGCAACCGGGACAGTTCCTACAATGAGCAGTTCTTC. Translated, it gives CAISNRDSSYNEQFF. The rearrangement links TRBV10-3 to TRBJ2-1; 7 bases align to TRBD1. This CDR3 comprises 15 residues. Trimming cost V 6 bases and J 1 base; bases outside gene matches: 6. The V gene's germline CDR1 is ENHRY and CDR2 SYGVKD.

This sequence joins TRBV5-1 and TRBJ1-2; a weak D match, TRBD1 (5 bases). Germline V gene sequence: CDR1 SGHRS, CDR2 YFSETQ. The CDR3 length is 16 residues. V was clipped by 3 bases and J by 1 base, with 16 bases between them. This CDR3 reads CASSSQGPTFNYGYTF. Here the CDR3 DNA reads TGCGCCAGCAGCTCGCAGGGCCCTACCTTTAACTATGGCTACACCTTC.

This clone has only a few counts. The rearrangement joins TRBV30 to TRBJ2-7; no definite D call. The CDR3 runs to 11 residues. Germline V gene lookup returns CDR1 GTSNPN and CDR2 SVGIG (reference sequence). Trimming removed 2 bases at V and 0 bases at J, with 2 bases between. CDR3 nucleotides: TGTGCCTGGAGTCTCTCCTACGAGCAGTACTTC. Translated, it gives CAWSLSYEQYF.

There are a few counts of this clone. The chain employs TRBV12-5 and TRBJ1-2; D ambiguous. Germline lookup yields CDR1 LGHNT and CDR2 FRNRAP. CDR3 length: 16 amino acids. With 0 bases removed from V and 4 bases from J, the gap between germline ends came to 15 bases. The DNA of the CDR3 is TGTGCTAGTGGTTTGGTACTAGGCAGAACAATCTATGGCTACACCTTC. It is translated as CASGLVLGRTIYGYTF.